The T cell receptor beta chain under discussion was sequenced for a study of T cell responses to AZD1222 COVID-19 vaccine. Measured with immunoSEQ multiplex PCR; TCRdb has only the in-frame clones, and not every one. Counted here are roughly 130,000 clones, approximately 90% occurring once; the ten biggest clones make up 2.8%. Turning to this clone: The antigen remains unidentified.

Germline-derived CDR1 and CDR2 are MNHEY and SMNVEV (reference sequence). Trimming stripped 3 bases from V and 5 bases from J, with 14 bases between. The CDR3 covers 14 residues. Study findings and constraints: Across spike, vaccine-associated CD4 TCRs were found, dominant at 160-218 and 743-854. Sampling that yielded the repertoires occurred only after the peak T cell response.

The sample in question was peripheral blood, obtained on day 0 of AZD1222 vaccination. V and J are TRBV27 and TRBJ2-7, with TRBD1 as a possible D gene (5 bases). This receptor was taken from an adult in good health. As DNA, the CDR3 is TGTGCCAGCAGTTTGAGATGGCAGGGAAACGAGCAGTACTTC. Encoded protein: CASSLRWQGNEQYF.